This T cell receptor (beta chain) originates from a study (dated by TCRdb to 2022 to 2024). Survey-level sequencing on the immunoSEQ platform was used to profile the TCR beta chain repertoires. The original pipeline was this. Repertoire diversity was quantified by the inverse Simpson index, and CDR3 amino acid length spectratypes and V-J pairing frequencies were compared. TCR beta CDR3 sequences were matched against VDJdb to annotate clonotypes specific to SARS-CoV-2, CMV, influenza A and EBV. The clones in this table, taken by TCRdb from immuneACCESS, are in-frame only. Not every clone is retained; where verified, under half of the shortfall comes from an unresolved V gene, and the cause of the rest is unknown. V and J calls and clone size come straight from that table; D and trimming were deduced from the DNA. A total of approximately 53,000 clones appear in this sample, 93% of them only once. 9.5% to 12% of the sample belongs to the ten largest clones.

PBMCs were isolated from peripheral blood, and genomic DNA from unsorted PBMCs was used for TCR beta sequencing. Details on this clone: The antigen this receptor binds is unknown. No qualities accompany the bases; no much larger clone lies one base away.

Findings and caveats that apply to the study as a whole: Further investigation, including longitudinal sampling and assessment of a control group, is stated by the authors to be required.

A distance of 28 bases separates the germline ends of V and J, which lose 8 bases and 5 bases respectively. The germline V gene yields SGHTA for CDR1 and FQGNSA for CDR2. The CDR3 runs 18 amino acids, cysteine and phenylalanine included. Only the CDR3 DNA is retained, 54 bases long and in frame from the first base. The rearranged segments are TRBV7-2 and TRBJ1-5; the D gene is unclear. Sequences were obtained from PBMCs. The clonotype comes from a man aged 35 to 55 with rheumatoid arthritis. The DNA reads as follows: TGTGCCAGCTCCTGCTTGGGCAGGAAGGTCCCCTTAGATCAGCCCCAGCATTTT. This is translated as CASSCLGRKVPLDQPQHF. The full variable domain, completed from the reference TRBV7-2 and TRBJ1-5 proteins outside the CDR3, reads GAGVSQSPSNKVTEKGKDVELRCDPISGHTALYWYRQSLGQGLEFLIYFQGNSAPDKSGLPSDRFSAERTGGSVSTLTIQRTQQEDSAVYLCASSCLGRKVPLDQPQHFGDGTRLSIL.